The entry below describes one TCR beta chain. This clonotype was counted ten times or more. Its antigen is unknown. The input lacks base qualities; no much larger clone sits a single base away. TCR alpha and beta CDR3 regions were amplified with the iRepertoire nested amplicon-rescue multiplex PCR (arm-PCR) platform from RNA. For one-step reverse transcription and amplification, about 95-400 ng of tissue mRNA or PBMC total RNA was used as input. Following bead purification, Illumina adapters were added by a secondary multiplex PCR, and the libraries were gel-purified between 200 and 400 bp. The libraries contained internal 6-nucleotide barcodes that were used for demultiplexing. Sequencing of the libraries was done on an Illumina MiSeq using 2x220 or 2x250 nucleotide paired-end reads. Concerning the study's data processing: Paired reads were merged using FLASH 1.2.11 and were aligned to the GRCh37 human genome using BWA-MEM, after which TRA and TRB reads were extracted. An IMGT-derived reference of cassette sequences and CDR3 motifs, with pseudogenes included, was used for V and J assignment. Three-frame translation of reads was performed, and productive CDR3s were defined as those with a C...FGXG motif and no stop codons. Unique combinations of V-J cassette pair and CDR3 amino acid sequence were defined as clonotypes. Reads were filtered by Hamming distance, thresholded by each sample's sequence error rate in mapped regions. The raw public data were reprocessed by TCRdb itself: fastp quality trimming at Q25, MiXCR clonotype calling, in-frame beta chains only. Each CDR3 protein appears once, grouped with its most common genes and DNA. These V and J calls derive from TCRdb rather than the authors' analysis. In all, the sample holds some 180,000 distinct CDR3 sequences, and around 32% of those were seen once. The ten largest account for around 21% of the sample.

This sample was taken from a study of glioma-infiltrating T cells (dated by TCRdb to 2016 to 2018). With respect to the entire study: The study sequenced TCR alpha- and beta-chain repertoires from glioma tissue, from non-neoplastic brain tissue and from matched peripheral blood mononuclear cells. To measure divergence between tissue and blood T-cell populations, each tissue-infiltrating repertoire was compared with the peripheral blood repertoire of the same patient. The paired cohort comprised three low-grade glioma patients, several primary glioblastoma patients and three non-glioma patients contributing non-neoplastic brain tissue.

Points the paper makes about the study in general: Group comparisons were based on small numbers of patients: three non-neoplastic, three low-grade glioma and seven to nine glioblastoma patients. VJ-independent divergence between tissue and blood was below expectation in non-neoplastic patients but above expectation in all gliomas, especially low-grade gliomas. Only a very small number of CDR3 sequences turned up in both tissue and blood, a result put down to high CDR3 diversity combined with limited sampling.

The CDR3 goes from the cysteine to the phenylalanine over 10 residues. The only DNA kept is the CDR3, 30 bases in frame from the first base. V is clipped by 2 bases and J by 5 bases, and the sequence between their germline boundaries is 3 bases long. CDR1 and CDR2, looked up from the germline V gene (reference sequence), are DFQATT and SNEGSKA. The specimen sequenced was glioma tissue, nonneoplastic brain tissue, or PBMCs (not recorded which). This receptor was taken from a human donor with low-grade glioma or glioblastoma, undergoing nonglioma brain surgery, or in good health (not recorded which). This receptor chain uses TRBV20-1 and TRBJ2-5; no confident D gene assignment can be made. The nucleotide sequence reads as follows: TGCAGTGCTAGATGGGAGACCCAGTACTTC. Protein translation: CSARWETQYF.